What follows are 3 T cell receptor beta chains derived from one specimen sequenced in a study of CD8 T cells in Susac syndrome. Reverse transcription used about 0.5 to 1 ug RNA and random hexamers. TCRdb processed the immunoSEQ multiplex PCR reads anew with MiXCR; each CDR3 protein has one entry. The sample shows about 210,000 distinct CDR3 sequences, roughly 96% of them seen only once. The sample was CD4+ T cells from PBMCs. The source is a human donor with multiple sclerosis.

This rearrangement joins TRBV3-1 to TRBJ2-6, with TRBD2 matching 8 bases. Germline V gives CDR1 LGHDT, CDR2 YNNKEL (reference sequence). Trimming cost V 2 bases and J 0 bases; bases outside gene matches: 9. CDR3 size: 19 residues. The CDR3 spells CASSQPPRREDSGANVLTF. The CDR3 bases are TGTGCCAGCAGCCAACCTCCTCGGCGGGAGGACTCTGGGGCCAACGTCCTGACTTTC.

V usage is TRBV30 and J usage is TRBJ2-5; no clear D gene. Trimming pared 2 bases from V and 4 bases from J, leaving 5 bases between. Germline V gene sequence: CDR1 GTSNPN, CDR2 SVGIG (reference sequence). CDR3 length equals 11 residues. The CDR3 DNA reads as TGTGCCTGGAGTACACCAGAGACCCAGTACTTC. This translates into CAWSTPETQYF.

The V and J genes are TRBV2 and TRBJ2-7; no definite D call. Trimming removed 8 bases from V and 2 bases from J, with 10 bases in between. The CDR3 spans 12 residues. Per germline, CDR1 SNHLY and CDR2 FYNNEI. The CDR3 sequence is CASGNLPYEQYF. CDR3 nucleotide sequence: TGTGCCAGCGGAAACCTGCCCTACGAGCAGTACTTC.